These 8 T cell receptor beta chains were sequenced from one sample in a study of T-cell reconstitution after alpha-beta-depleted transplantation in children. The TCRbeta library incorporated unique molecular identifiers. TCRdb recomputed calls from the PCR reads with MiXCR, one row per CDR3 protein. The top ten hold 2.4% of the sample, which has 500,000 to 600,000 distinct CDR3 sequences, less than 35% seen once. The sample was PBMCs from the stem cell graft donor, taken from the stem cell graft. These receptors came from a human donor who donated a stem cell graft to a child with aplastic anemia.

The chain carries TRBV5-1 and TRBJ2-1; 7 nucleotides line up with TRBD1. With 3 bases clipped from V and 6 bases from J, the junction kept 18 bases outside the gene matches. CDR1 SGHRS and CDR2 YFSETQ come from the germline V gene. The CDR3 is 18 amino acids. CDR3 in DNA: TGCGCCAGCAGCTACCAAAATTTTCAGGACAGGCTCGGCAATGAGCAGTTCTTC. This sequence encodes CASSYQNFQDRLGNEQFF.

The chain couples TRBV29-1 to TRBJ1-3; D not certain. Trimming took off 0 bases at V and 2 bases at J, with 17 bases between the two ends. The CDR3 has 17 amino acids. CDR1 is SQVTM and CDR2 is ANQGSEA in the germline V gene. The CDR3 DNA follows: TGCAGCGTTGAAGATTTGTTGGTGTCGGGAGCTGGAAACACCATATATTTT. Protein: CSVEDLLVSGAGNTIYF.

This chain joins TRBV9 and TRBJ2-1, with TRBD1 identical over 7 bases. The germline V gene has CDR1 SGDLS and CDR2 YYNGEE. The CDR3 consists of 12 residues. V shed 4 bases and J 8 bases; nucleotides not matched to a gene: 3. The CDR3 DNA follows: TGTGCCAGCAGCCGGGACAGTCATGAGCAGTTCTTC. Protein product: CASSRDSHEQFF.

The chain recombines TRBV19 with TRBJ1-1; 8 bases match TRBD1. Trimming at V came to 5 bases and at J to 3 bases, leaving 11 bases not matched to a gene. The CDR3 has 16 amino acids. The germline gives CDR1 LNHDA, CDR2 SQIVND (reference sequence). CDR3 coding DNA: TGTGCCAGTAGTGCGAGTTTGGACAGGGAGGACACTGAAGCTTTCTTT. Protein: CASSASLDREDTEAFF.

The V and J genes are TRBV20-1 and TRBJ1-1; D gene ambiguous. The CDR3 has 14 residues. The germline V and J ends were trimmed by 6 bases and 3 bases, with 17 bases remaining between them. From germline, CDR1 is DFQATT and CDR2 SNEGSKA (reference sequence). CDR3 region: CSATPGRFDTEAFF. In nucleotides, the CDR3 is TGCAGTGCGACACCGGGGAGGTTCGACACTGAAGCTTTCTTT.

The V and J genes are TRBV5-1 and TRBJ2-1; 10 bases align to TRBD1. The CDR3 runs to 16 residues. Germline V gene data show CDR1 as SGHRS and CDR2 as YFSETQ. V lost 4 bases and J lost 0; bases outside the gene matches: 4. This CDR3 reads CASSVGQGGSYNEQFF. CDR3 nucleotides: TGCGCCAGCAGCGTAGGACAGGGGGGCTCCTACAATGAGCAGTTCTTC.

This clonotype was seen a few times. The chain couples TRBV28 to TRBJ1-1; tentatively, D is TRBD1 (5 bases). Trimming stripped 6 bases from V and 0 bases from J, with 8 bases between. Germline assignment: CDR1 MDHEN and CDR2 SYDVKM. This CDR3 comprises 13 residues. The CDR3, as DNA: TGTGCCAGCAGGACAGAGTTGAACACTGAAGCTTTCTTT. Its translation: CASRTELNTEAFF.

The genes are TRBV12-5 and TRBJ1-5; D possibly corresponds to TRBD1 (6 bases). The length of the CDR3 is 15 residues. Germline CDR1 is LGHNT and CDR2 is FRNRAP. Trimming took 3 bases from V and 4 from J, leaving 13 bases between them. The DNA for the CDR3 is TGTGCTAGTGGTTTAGTCGGGACAAGGAATCAGCCCCAGCATTTT. It translates to CASGLVGTRNQPQHF.